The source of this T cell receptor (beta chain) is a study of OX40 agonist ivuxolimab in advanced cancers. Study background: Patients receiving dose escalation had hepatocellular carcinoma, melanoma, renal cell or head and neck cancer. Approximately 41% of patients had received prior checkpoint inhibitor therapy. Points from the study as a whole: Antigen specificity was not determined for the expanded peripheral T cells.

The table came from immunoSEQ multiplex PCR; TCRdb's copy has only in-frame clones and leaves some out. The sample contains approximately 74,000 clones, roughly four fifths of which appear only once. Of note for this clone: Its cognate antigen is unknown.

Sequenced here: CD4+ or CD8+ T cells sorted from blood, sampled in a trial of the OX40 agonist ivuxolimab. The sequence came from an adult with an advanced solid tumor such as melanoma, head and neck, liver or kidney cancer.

CDR3 protein: CASSTAVSYNEQFF. The CDR3 DNA reads as TGTGCCAGCTCCACGGCAGTCTCCTACAATGAGCAGTTCTTC. The chain links TRBV2 to TRBJ2-1; D not resolved. The CDR3 length is 14 residues. Trimming pared 8 bases from V and 0 bases from J, leaving 11 bases between. CDR1 and CDR2 (germline): SNHLY, FYNNEI.